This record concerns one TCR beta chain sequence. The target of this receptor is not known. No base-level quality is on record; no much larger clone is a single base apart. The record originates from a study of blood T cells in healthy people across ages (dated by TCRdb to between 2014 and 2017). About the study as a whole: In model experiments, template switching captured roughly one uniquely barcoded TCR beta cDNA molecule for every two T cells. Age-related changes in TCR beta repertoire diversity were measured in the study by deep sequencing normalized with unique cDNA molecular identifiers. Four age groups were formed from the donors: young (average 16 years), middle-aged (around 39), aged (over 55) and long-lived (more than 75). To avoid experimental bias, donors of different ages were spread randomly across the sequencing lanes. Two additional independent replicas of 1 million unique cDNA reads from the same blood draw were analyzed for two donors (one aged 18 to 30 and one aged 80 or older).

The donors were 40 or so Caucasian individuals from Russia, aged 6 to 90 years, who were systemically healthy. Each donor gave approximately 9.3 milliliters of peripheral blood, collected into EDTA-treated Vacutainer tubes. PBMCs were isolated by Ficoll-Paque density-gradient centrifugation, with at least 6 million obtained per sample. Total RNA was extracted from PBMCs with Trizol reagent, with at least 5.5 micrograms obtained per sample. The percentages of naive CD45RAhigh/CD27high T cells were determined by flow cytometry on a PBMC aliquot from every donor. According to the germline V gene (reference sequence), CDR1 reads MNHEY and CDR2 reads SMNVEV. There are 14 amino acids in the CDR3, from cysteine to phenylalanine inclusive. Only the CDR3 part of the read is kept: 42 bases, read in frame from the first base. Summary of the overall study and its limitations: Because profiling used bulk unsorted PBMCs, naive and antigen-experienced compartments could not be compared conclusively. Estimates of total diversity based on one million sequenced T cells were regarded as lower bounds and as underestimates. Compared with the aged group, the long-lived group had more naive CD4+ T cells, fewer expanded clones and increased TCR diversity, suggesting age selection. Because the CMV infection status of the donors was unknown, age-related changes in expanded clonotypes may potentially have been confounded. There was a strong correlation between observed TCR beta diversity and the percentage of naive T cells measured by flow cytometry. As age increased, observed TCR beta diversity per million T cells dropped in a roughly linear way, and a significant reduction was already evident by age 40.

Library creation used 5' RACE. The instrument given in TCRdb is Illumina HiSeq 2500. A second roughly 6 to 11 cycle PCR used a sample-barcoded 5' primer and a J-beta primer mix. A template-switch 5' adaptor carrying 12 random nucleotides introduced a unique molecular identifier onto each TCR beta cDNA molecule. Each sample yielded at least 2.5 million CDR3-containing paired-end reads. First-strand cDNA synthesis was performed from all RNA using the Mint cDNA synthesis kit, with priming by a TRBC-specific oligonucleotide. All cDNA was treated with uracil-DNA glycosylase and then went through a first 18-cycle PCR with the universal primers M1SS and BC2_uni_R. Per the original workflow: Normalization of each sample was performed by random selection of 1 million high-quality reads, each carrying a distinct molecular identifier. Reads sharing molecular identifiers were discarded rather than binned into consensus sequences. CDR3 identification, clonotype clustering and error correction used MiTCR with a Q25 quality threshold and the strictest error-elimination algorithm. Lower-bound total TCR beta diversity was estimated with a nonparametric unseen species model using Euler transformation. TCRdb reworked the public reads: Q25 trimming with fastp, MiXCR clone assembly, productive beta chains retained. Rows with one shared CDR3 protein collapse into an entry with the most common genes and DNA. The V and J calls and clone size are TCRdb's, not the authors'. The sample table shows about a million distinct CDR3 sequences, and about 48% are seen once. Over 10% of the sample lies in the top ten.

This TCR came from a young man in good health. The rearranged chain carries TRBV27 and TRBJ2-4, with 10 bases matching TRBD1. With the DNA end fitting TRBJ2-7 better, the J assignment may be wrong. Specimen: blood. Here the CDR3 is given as CASSLSTGGREQYF. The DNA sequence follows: TGTGCCAGCAGTTTATCGACAGGGGGCCGCGAGCAGTACTTC.